These 3 T cell receptor beta chains share one sample of origin, sequenced in a study of T cell responses to AZD1222 COVID-19 vaccine. Here immunoSEQ multiplex PCR was the method, and the copy in TCRdb shows in-frame clones only, minus some. The data contain tens of thousands of clones, 90% to 95% of them singletons. Sequencing used peripheral blood, obtained 28 days after the second AZD1222 dose. The source of these receptors is an adult who received the AZD1222 COVID-19 vaccine.

The chain is built from TRBV30 and TRBJ1-5; TRBD1 is a possible D gene (5 bases). CDR3 length: 13 amino acids. V shed 2 bases and J shed 5 bases, with 10 bases lying between them. Looked up from germline, CDR1 is GTSNPN and CDR2 is SVGIG (reference sequence). The CDR3 reads CAWSSGRDQPQHF. CDR3 nucleotide sequence: TGTGCCTGGAGTTCAGGGAGAGATCAGCCCCAGCATTTT.

V and J are TRBV5-1 and TRBJ2-7; 7 bases agree with TRBD1. V shed 4 bases, J shed 2 bases, and the junction held 6 bases outside the gene matches. Germline lookup yields CDR1 SGHRS and CDR2 YFSETQ. This CDR3 spans 14 amino acids. The CDR3 here is CASSTDRITYEQYF. The CDR3 DNA is TGCGCCAGCAGCACGGACAGGATAACCTACGAGCAGTACTTC.

The chain recombines TRBV6-5 with TRBJ2-3; TRBD2 might be the D (5 bases). With 6 bases removed from V and 4 bases from J, the gap between germline ends came to 11 bases. This CDR3 spans 13 amino acids. Germline V lookup: CDR1 MNHEY, CDR2 SVGAGI. In DNA, the CDR3 is TGTGCCAGCAGAACGGGAACCCCAGATACGCAGTATTTT. Its translation is CASRTGTPDTQYF.